The 18 T cell receptor beta chains presented below share a single source sample, sequenced in a study of OX40 agonist ivuxolimab in advanced cancers. This table comes from immunoSEQ multiplex PCR, and its TCRdb copy is limited to in-frame clones, with some not included. In the table there are under 75,000 clones, nearly 95% of which are singletons. The input for sequencing was CD4+ or CD8+ T cells sorted from blood, taken in a trial of the OX40 agonist ivuxolimab. Every receptor here comes from an adult with an advanced solid tumor such as melanoma, head and neck, liver or kidney cancer.

A single count supports this clone. V usage is TRBV27 and J usage is TRBJ2-3; D possibly corresponds to TRBD2 (6 bases). Trimming pared 4 bases from V and 6 bases from J, leaving 11 bases between. Germline CDR1 reads MNHEY; CDR2 reads SMNVEV (reference sequence). This CDR3 spans 13 amino acids. Here the CDR3 DNA reads TGTGCCAGCAGTTGGAGCGGGTTGGATACGCAGTATTTT. Translation: CASSWSGLDTQYF.

This chain connects TRBV5-6 to TRBJ2-2, with D uncertain. V was cut by 1 base and J by 4 bases, with 5 bases left in between. CDR3 size: 13 residues. CDR1 and CDR2 (germline): SGHDT, YYEEEE. The CDR3 loop reads CASSLTSTGELFF. Written as DNA, the CDR3 is TGTGCCAGCAGCTTGACCTCCACCGGGGAGCTGTTTTTT.

This chain links TRBV6-5 with TRBJ1-5, with no clear D. Trimming removed 6 bases at V and 3 bases at J, with 15 bases between. Per the germline V gene, CDR1 is MNHEY and CDR2 is SVGAGI. This CDR3 region has 15 residues. CDR3 sequence reads: CASRLSQAINQPQHF. DNA for the CDR3: TGTGCCAGCAGGCTTAGCCAGGCAATCAATCAGCCCCAGCATTTT.

The chain is built from TRBV10-3 and TRBJ1-1, with D tentatively TRBD1 (6 bases). V was shortened by 4 bases and J by 0 bases, with 21 bases between the two germline ends. The germline CDR1 and CDR2 sequences are ENHRY and SYGVKD. This CDR3 is 18 amino acids long. The CDR3 here is CAISGAENSDSLNTEAFF. The CDR3 DNA is TGTGCCATCAGTGGTGCAGAGAATTCGGACAGCCTGAACACTGAAGCTTTCTTT.

This sequence joins TRBV5-4 and TRBJ2-7; 12 bases are shared with TRBD2. CDR1 is SGHNT and CDR2 is YYREEE in the germline V gene (reference sequence). V lost 0 bases, J lost 2 bases, and 9 bases stayed unmatched. This CDR3 has 18 residues. The CDR3 DNA follows: TGTGCCAGCAGCTTGGAACTAGCGGGAGGAGGTGTTACCTACGAGCAGTACTTC. Its protein product is CASSLELAGGGVTYEQYF.

This sequence joins TRBV27 and TRBJ2-3; 8 bases match TRBD2. This CDR3 spans 16 amino acids. The trim removed 3 bases at V and 3 bases at J, leaving 8 bases unmatched. Germline lookup yields CDR1 MNHEY and CDR2 SMNVEV (reference sequence). CDR3: CASSLGAGVVTDTQYF. The DNA of the CDR3 is TGTGCCAGCAGTTTGGGAGCGGGAGTGGTAACAGATACGCAGTATTTT.

The rearrangement links TRBV10-2 to TRBJ2-5; no definite D call. From germline, CDR1 is WSHSY and CDR2 SAAADI. This CDR3 has 11 residues. V lost 3 bases and J lost 5, with 4 bases in between. The CDR3 region is CASSEGETQYF. The CDR3 DNA reads as TGCGCCAGCAGTGAAGGCGAGACCCAGTACTTC.

This clone was found a few times. V usage is TRBV28 and J usage is TRBJ1-5; 7 nucleotides agree with TRBD1. The CDR3 totals 15 residues. The V and J ends lost 6 bases and 2 bases, in that order; junction bases with no gene match: 7. Per germline, CDR1 MDHEN and CDR2 SYDVKM. The CDR3 bases are TGTGCCAGCAGCCCGACAGGGTTAGGCAATCAGCCCCAGCATTTT. It yields the protein CASSPTGLGNQPQHF.

The chain carries TRBV5-5 and TRBJ2-3; a weak D match, TRBD2 (5 bases). V lost 3 bases and J lost 2, with 16 bases in between. Per germline, CDR1 SGHKS and CDR2 YYEKEE (reference sequence). CDR3 length equals 16 residues. CDR3 amino acids: CASSSYLTRNTDTQYF. The CDR3, as DNA: TGTGCCAGCAGCTCCTACCTCACTAGAAACACAGATACGCAGTATTTT.

V usage is TRBV4-1 and J usage is TRBJ2-7, with D hard to call. The CDR3 has 13 amino acids. Per the germline V gene, CDR1 is MGHRA and CDR2 is YSYEKL. V was shortened by 1 base and J by 6 bases, with 10 bases between the two germline ends. In DNA, the CDR3 is TGCGCCAGCAGCCAAGGCTTAGTAAGCGAGCAGTACTTC. Residues: CASSQGLVSEQYF.

The chain combines TRBV5-6 with TRBJ2-7, with D uncertain. This CDR3 is built from 14 residues. V was trimmed by 3 bases and J by 0 bases, leaving 10 bases between them. The germline V gene encodes CDR1 SGHDT and CDR2 YYEEEE. The CDR3 spells CASSSGPSSYEQYF. CDR3 coding DNA: TGTGCCAGCAGCTCCGGGCCTAGCTCCTACGAGCAGTACTTC.

The chain carries TRBV5-4 and TRBJ1-1; weak D call: TRBD1 (6 bases). The V gene lost 0 bases and the J gene lost 0 bases, with 12 bases spanning the gap. This CDR3 contains 16 residues. CDR1 and CDR2 from the germline V gene are SGHNT and YYREEE (reference sequence). The CDR3 sequence: CASSLGGTNMNTEAFF. DNA for the CDR3: TGTGCCAGCAGCTTGGGTGGGACAAATATGAACACTGAAGCTTTCTTT.

V usage is TRBV19 and J usage is TRBJ2-2; no definite D call. This CDR3 is 13 amino acids long. Germline values: CDR1 LNHDA, CDR2 SQIVND (reference sequence). Trimming took off 6 bases at V and 1 base at J, with 6 bases between the two ends. In DNA, the CDR3 is TGTGCCAGTAGAACCCAGAACACCGGGGAGCTGTTTTTT. Translation gives CASRTQNTGELFF.

A single count supports this clone. This chain joins TRBV6-5 and TRBJ1-5; the D is unclear. Trimming left V 6 bases short and J 2 bases short, with 14 bases between. Per germline, CDR1 MNHEY and CDR2 SVGAGI. The CDR3 consists of 15 residues. CDR3 sequence (DNA): TGTGCCAGCAGGCTGTGGGCCCGTGGCAATCAGCCCCAGCATTTT. This encodes CASRLWARGNQPQHF.

The V call is TRBV9, the J call TRBJ2-7; D is ambiguous. CDR3 length equals 14 residues. V was trimmed by 0 bases and J by 0 bases, leaving 7 bases between them. Germline V gene data show CDR1 as SGDLS and CDR2 as YYNGEE. The CDR3 loop is CASSVGGSSYEQYF. The CDR3 nucleotides are TGTGCCAGCAGCGTAGGCGGCAGCTCCTACGAGCAGTACTTC.

The CDR3 DNA sequence: TGTGCCAGCAGCGTAGAGGTCGGATGGGAGGGGGAGCTGTTTTTT. Translation: CASSVEVGWEGELFF. The V and J genes are TRBV9 and TRBJ2-2, with D perhaps matching TRBD2 (5 bases). Trimming left V 0 bases short and J 8 bases short, with 14 bases between. The CDR3 spans 15 residues. From germline, CDR1 is SGDLS and CDR2 YYNGEE.

The chain couples TRBV7-6 to TRBJ2-7; D might be TRBD2 (6 bases). The germline V gene encodes CDR1 SGHVS and CDR2 FNYEAQ. With 6 bases removed from V and 1 base from J, the gap between germline ends came to 16 bases. This CDR3 contains 15 residues. The CDR3 region is CASRSAGGGSYEQYF. The CDR3 coding sequence is TGTGCCAGCAGGTCCGCCGGAGGAGGGTCCTACGAGCAGTACTTC.

A single count supports this clone. V usage is TRBV9 and J usage is TRBJ2-1; D is possibly TRBD2 (5 bases). The CDR3 runs to 15 residues. V was cut by 5 bases and J by 9 bases, with 21 bases left in between. The V gene's germline CDR1 is SGDLS and CDR2 YYNGEE. The CDR3 coding sequence is TGTGCCAGCAGTGGAGGATTAGAAGGCACGAGTGAGCAGTTCTTC. It encodes CASSGGLEGTSEQFF.